One and the same sample provided the 14 T cell receptor beta chains below, sequenced in a study of blood T cell repertoires in COVID-19. Assay: immunoSEQ multiplex PCR; the TCRdb copy retains only in-frame clones and omits some. The table has approximately 170,000 clones, roughly 83% seen once. Sequencing used PBMCs or T cells enriched from blood (not recorded which). These receptors were collected from a woman aged 30 to 39 who had recovered from COVID-19.

This clone was detected once. V and J are TRBV29-1 and TRBJ2-5; TRBD1 matches 10 bases. The CDR3 spans 15 residues. V lost 6 bases, J lost 3 bases, and 10 bases stayed unmatched. Germline-derived CDR1 and CDR2 are SQVTM and ANQGSEA. The CDR3 DNA sequence: TGCAGCGTATGGGGGACAGGGGACAAAAAAGAGACCCAGTACTTC. The encoded protein is CSVWGTGDKKETQYF.

This clone was detected once. The chain carries TRBV28 and TRBJ1-2, with D perhaps matching TRBD1 (5 bases). CDR3 length: 11 residues. The ends were cut back, 5 bases at V and 7 bases at J, with 8 bases in the middle. Germline lookup yields CDR1 MDHEN and CDR2 SYDVKM. The CDR3 bases are TGTGCCAGCAGTACAGGTTTTGGCTACACCTTC. This codes for CASSTGFGYTF.

A few counts support this clone. The chain links TRBV6-5 to TRBJ1-4, with TRBD1 identical over 8 bases. CDR3 length equals 15 residues. Losses at the gene ends were 2 bases for V and 7 bases for J; bases not matched to a gene: 6. Germline V gene data show CDR1 as MNHEY and CDR2 as SVGAGI. The CDR3 sequence is CASSYDRGETEKLFF. The CDR3 DNA reads as TGTGCCAGCAGTTACGACAGGGGCGAAACTGAAAAACTGTTTTTT.

The chain joins TRBV29-1 to TRBJ1-1; TRBD1 agrees at 9 bases. Germline values: CDR1 SQVTM, CDR2 ANQGSEA. The V and J ends lost 7 bases and 3 bases, in that order; junction bases with no gene match: 12. The CDR3 sequence is 15 residues long. The CDR3, as DNA: TGCAGCGGCCAACAGGGGGCGCTGGGCTACACTGAAGCTTTCTTT. This encodes CSGQQGALGYTEAFF. Looking up the rest from reference TRBV29-1 and TRBJ1-1 gives the full variable domain: SAVISQKPSRDICQRGTSLTIQCQVDSQVTMMFWYRQQPGQSLTLIATANQGSEATYESGFVIDKFPISRPNLTFSTLTVSNMSPEDSSIYLCSGQQGALGYTEAFFGQGTRLTVV.

This chain connects TRBV7-3 to TRBJ1-1, with 7 nucleotides matching TRBD1. J gave up 0 bases and V 6 bases, and 10 bases lay outside the gene matches. The CDR3 is 16 residues long. CDR1 is SGHTA and CDR2 is FQGTGA in the germline V gene. The CDR3 region is CASRLTTGQMNTEAFF. Written as DNA, the CDR3 is TGTGCCAGCAGACTTACGACAGGGCAAATGAACACTGAAGCTTTCTTT.

The rearrangement joins TRBV2 to TRBJ1-6, with 10 bases aligning to TRBD1. Germline V gene sequence: CDR1 SNHLY, CDR2 FYNNEI. Trimming took 6 bases from V and 9 from J; bases not matched to a gene: 8. The CDR3 consists of 15 residues. In nucleotides, the CDR3 is TGTGCCAGCAGGGACCTGACAGGGGGCGTTTCACCCCTCCACTTT. The encoded protein is CASRDLTGGVSPLHF.

The chain has TRBV11-2 and TRBJ2-7; 8 positions agree with TRBD2. Germline V gene data show CDR1 as SGHAT and CDR2 as FQNNGV. The CDR3 consists of 17 residues. Germline trimming cut 5 bases from V and 4 bases from J; bases unmatched to any gene: 16. CDR3 sequence (DNA): TGTGCCAGCAGCCAGGGCCCCACTAGCGGCCTTGAGTACGAGCAGTACTTC. Translation gives CASSQGPTSGLEYEQYF.

The CDR3 coding sequence is TGTGCCACCAGGGGACAGGGAGGAGCGAACACTGAAGCTTTCTTT. It codes for CATRGQGGANTEAFF. The gene calls are TRBV25-1 and TRBJ1-1, with 9 nucleotides matching TRBD1. Germline CDR1 reads MGHDK; CDR2 reads SYGVNS. This CDR3 is built from 15 residues. Losses at the gene ends were 10 bases for V and 1 base for J; bases not matched to a gene: 10.

This clone was counted a few times. The chain uses TRBV7-9 and TRBJ1-1; D not resolved. V was trimmed by 2 bases and J by 6 bases, leaving 16 bases between them. This CDR3 comprises 15 residues. Germline CDR1 is SEHNR and CDR2 is FQNEAQ (reference sequence). CDR3 nucleotide sequence: TGTGCCAGCAGCTTACCCCCCGGCGGAACGTCTGAAGCTTTCTTT. Translating gives CASSLPPGGTSEAFF.

The chain uses TRBV28 and TRBJ1-1; 10 positions match TRBD1. Germline loops: CDR1 MDHEN, CDR2 SYDVKM. This CDR3 comprises 15 residues. The V gene end was trimmed by 5 bases and the J gene end by 4 bases; junction bases not matched to a gene: 7. DNA for the CDR3: TGTGCCAGCAGTGCGACAGGGGGCTGGGGCACTGAAGCTTTCTTT. It translates to CASSATGGWGTEAFF.

This chain links TRBV4-1 with TRBJ2-3; a possible D gene is TRBD1 (6 bases). The CDR3 runs to 14 residues. Germline values: CDR1 MGHRA, CDR2 YSYEKL. Trimming shortened V by 4 bases and J by 4 bases, and 12 bases separated the two germline ends. The CDR3: CASSPLDSPDTQYF. The CDR3 DNA sequence: TGCGCCAGCAGCCCCCTGGACAGTCCAGATACGCAGTATTTT.

The chain has TRBV2 and TRBJ1-1; D is ambiguous. Germline V gene sequence: CDR1 SNHLY, CDR2 FYNNEI. Trimming shortened V by 9 bases and J by 1 base, and 12 bases separated the two germline ends. The CDR3 has 13 residues. CDR3 in DNA: TGTGCCAGATGGTTTCCGGGGAACACTGAAGCTTTCTTT. Translated, it gives CARWFPGNTEAFF.

In regard to this clone: In the same sample, other DNA sequences code for this CDR3. The chain recombines TRBV18 with TRBJ1-1; 9 nucleotides agree with TRBD1. V was pared by 3 bases and J by 5 bases, with 1 base of the junction left unmatched. Germline-derived CDR1 and CDR2 are KGHSH and LQKENI. There are 13 residues in the CDR3. The CDR3 region is CASSPDRGTEAFF. In nucleotides, the CDR3 is TGTGCCAGCTCACCGGACAGGGGTACTGAAGCTTTCTTT.

This chain joins TRBV19 and TRBJ2-3, with a possible D match to TRBD2 (7 bases). Germline CDR1 is LNHDA and CDR2 is SQIVND (reference sequence). Trimming removed 7 bases from V and 5 bases from J, with 16 bases in between. The CDR3 spans 14 residues. CDR3 DNA: TGTGCCAGTACCAGGGTAGGGGGGGGAGATACGCAGTATTTT. Encoded protein: CASTRVGGGDTQYF.